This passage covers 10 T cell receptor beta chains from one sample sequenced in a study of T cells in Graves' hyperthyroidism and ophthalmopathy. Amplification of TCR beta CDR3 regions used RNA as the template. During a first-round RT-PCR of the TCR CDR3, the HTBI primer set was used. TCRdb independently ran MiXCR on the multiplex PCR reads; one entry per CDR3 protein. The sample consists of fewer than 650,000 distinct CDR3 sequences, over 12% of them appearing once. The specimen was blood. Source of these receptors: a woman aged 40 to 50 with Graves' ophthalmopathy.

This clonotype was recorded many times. CDR3 sequence: CSVRYEWDTEAFF. DNA of the CDR3: TGCAGCGTTCGATATGAGTGGGACACTGAAGCTTTCTTT. The chain links TRBV29-1 to TRBJ1-1; D call uncertain. V was trimmed by 5 bases and J by 3 bases, leaving 13 bases between them. The CDR3 extends over 13 amino acids. Germline CDR1 reads SQVTM; CDR2 reads ANQGSEA. The full variable domain, its missing parts supplied by reference TRBV29-1 and TRBJ1-1, is SAVISQKPSRDICQRGTSLTIQCQVDSQVTMMFWYRQQPGQSLTLIATANQGSEATYESGFVIDKFPISRPNLTFSTLTVSNMSPEDSSIYLCSVRYEWDTEAFFGQGTRLTVV.

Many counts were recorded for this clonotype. In DNA form, the CDR3 reads TGTGCCAGCAGTTATTTCGGTTCGGAAGCTTTCTTT. Amino acid sequence: CASSYFGSEAFF. The chain is built from TRBV6-5 and TRBJ1-1; D is undetermined. CDR1 is MNHEY, CDR2 SVGAGI, per germline. This CDR3 spans 12 amino acids. With 3 bases removed from V and 8 bases from J, the gap between germline ends came to 10 bases.

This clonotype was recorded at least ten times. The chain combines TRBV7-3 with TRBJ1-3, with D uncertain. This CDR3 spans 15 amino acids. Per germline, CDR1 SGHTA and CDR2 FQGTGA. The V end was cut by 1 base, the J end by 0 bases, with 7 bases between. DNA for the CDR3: TGTGCCAGCAGCTTAATGGGTGGCTCTGGAAACACCATATATTTT. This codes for CASSLMGGSGNTIYF.

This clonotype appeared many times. The CDR3 region is CASSRGRGQETQYF. The DNA for the CDR3 is TGTGCCAGCAGCCGTGGTAGGGGGCAAGAGACCCAGTACTTC. This chain joins TRBV7-9 and TRBJ2-5; a possible D gene is TRBD1 (6 bases). The CDR3 covers 14 residues. Germline V gives CDR1 SEHNR, CDR2 FQNEAQ (reference sequence). Trimming stripped 5 bases from V and 2 bases from J, with 12 bases between.

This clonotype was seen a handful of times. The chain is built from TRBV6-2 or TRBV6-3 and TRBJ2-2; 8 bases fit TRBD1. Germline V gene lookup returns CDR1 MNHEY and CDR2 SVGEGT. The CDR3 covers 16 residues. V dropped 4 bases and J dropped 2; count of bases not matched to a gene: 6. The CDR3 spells CASSSGQGPNTGELFF. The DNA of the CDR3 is TGTGCCAGCAGTTCTGGACAGGGCCCCAACACCGGGGAGCTGTTTTTT.

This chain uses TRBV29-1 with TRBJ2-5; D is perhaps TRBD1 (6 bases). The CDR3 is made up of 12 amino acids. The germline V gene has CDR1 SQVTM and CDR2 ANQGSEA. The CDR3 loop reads CSHLRGGETQYF. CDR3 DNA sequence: TGCAGTCATCTCAGGGGTGGAGAGACCCAGTACTTC.

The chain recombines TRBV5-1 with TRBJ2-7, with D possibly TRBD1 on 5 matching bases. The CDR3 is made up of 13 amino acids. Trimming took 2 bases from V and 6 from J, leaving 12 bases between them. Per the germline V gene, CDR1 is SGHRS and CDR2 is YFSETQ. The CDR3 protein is CASSLTGQVEQYF. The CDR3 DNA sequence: TGCGCCAGCAGCTTAACAGGCCAGGTCGAGCAGTACTTC.

CDR3 in amino acids: CSVDLGQGPGETQYF. CDR3 nucleotides: TGCAGCGTTGATCTGGGACAGGGCCCGGGGGAGACCCAGTACTTC. The J gene is TRBJ2-5, the V gene TRBV29-1; TRBD1 agrees at 9 bases. The CDR3 sequence is 15 residues long. V dropped 3 bases and J dropped 5; count of bases not matched to a gene: 10. Germline assignment: CDR1 SQVTM and CDR2 ANQGSEA.

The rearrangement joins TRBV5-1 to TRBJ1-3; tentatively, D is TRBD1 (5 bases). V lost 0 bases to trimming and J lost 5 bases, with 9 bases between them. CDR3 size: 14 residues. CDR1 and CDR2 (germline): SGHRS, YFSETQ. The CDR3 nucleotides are TGCGCCAGCAGCTTGGCCGGGACTCGAAACACCATATATTTT. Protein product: CASSLAGTRNTIYF.

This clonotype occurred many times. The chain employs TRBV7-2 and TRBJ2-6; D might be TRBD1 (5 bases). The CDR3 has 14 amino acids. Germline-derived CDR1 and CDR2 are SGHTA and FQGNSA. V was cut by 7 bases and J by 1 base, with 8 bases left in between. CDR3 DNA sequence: TGTGCCAGCACCACAGGATCTGGGGCCAACGTCCTGACTTTC. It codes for CASTTGSGANVLTF. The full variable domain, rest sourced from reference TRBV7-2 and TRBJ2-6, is GAGVSQSPSNKVTEKGKDVELRCDPISGHTALYWYRQSLGQGLEFLIYFQGNSAPDKSGLPSDRFSAERTGGSVSTLTIQRTQQEDSAVYLCASTTGSGANVLTFGAGSRLTVL.